The 19 T cell receptor beta chains in this list originate from one sample, sequenced in a study of OX40 agonist ivuxolimab in advanced cancers. Profiled with immunoSEQ multiplex PCR; TCRdb holds only in-frame clones, not every one. The sample holds 50,000 to 55,000 clones; 84% are singletons and the top ten take about 4.6%. The sequenced sample was CD4+ or CD8+ T cells sorted from blood, obtained in a trial of the OX40 agonist ivuxolimab. These receptors were taken from an adult with an advanced solid tumor such as melanoma, head and neck, liver or kidney cancer.

The genes are TRBV6-7 and TRBJ1-2; TRBD1 matches 9 bases. TRBV6-7 is identified as an open reading frame with a role that is uncertain. The ends lost 3 bases at V and 8 bases at J; junction bases unmatched: 16. The CDR3 extends over 17 amino acids. For the CDR3, the DNA is TGTGCCAGCAGTTATTTCGACAGGGGGTCCCTTTCTAGGGGCTACACCTTC. This sequence encodes CASSYFDRGSLSRGYTF.

The genes are TRBV5-8 and TRBJ2-5, with 8 bases that match TRBD1. The ends lost 3 bases at V and 5 bases at J; junction bases unmatched: 9. CDR3 length: 15 amino acids. The germline gives CDR1 SGHTS, CDR2 YDEGEE. CDR3 nucleotides: TGTGCCAGCAGCTGGGGGACGGGGGACAGGGAGACCCAGTACTTC. Residues: CASSWGTGDRETQYF.

Written as DNA, the CDR3 is TGTGCCAGCAATGGGTACGGAAACACCATATATTTT. Its translation: CASNGYGNTIYF. The J gene is TRBJ1-3, the V gene TRBV11-3, with D unclear. V lost 7 bases to trimming and J lost 4 bases, with 8 bases between them. The CDR3 spans 12 residues. Per germline, CDR1 SGHNT and CDR2 YENEEA. Drawing the rest from reference TRBV11-3 and TRBJ1-3, the complete variable domain is EAGVVQSPRYKIIEKKQPVAFWCNPISGHNTLYWYLQNLGQGPELLIRYENEEAVDDSQLPKDRFSAERLKGVDSTLKIQPAELGDSAVYLCASNGYGNTIYFGEGSWLTVV.

V gene TRBV7-8 combines with J gene TRBJ1-5; D is unresolved. Germline values: CDR1 SGHVS, CDR2 FQNEAQ. This CDR3 is built from 15 residues. Trimming stripped 1 base from V and 1 base from J, with 8 bases between. CDR3 sequence (DNA): TGTGCCAGCAGCTTAGACACCAGGAGCAATCAGCCCCAGCATTTT. Translating gives CASSLDTRSNQPQHF.

The rearrangement uses TRBV27 and TRBJ1-5; tentative D call: TRBD1 (6 bases). In germline, CDR1 is MNHEY, CDR2 SMNVEV (reference sequence). CDR3 length equals 13 residues. Trimming cost V 7 bases and J 7 bases, with 14 bases left between them. CDR3 coding DNA: TGTGCCAGCACCACACAGGGACGGCAGCCCCAGCATTTT. The encoded protein is CASTTQGRQPQHF.

This rearrangement joins TRBV7-9 to TRBJ2-6; D gene uncertain. Germline assignment: CDR1 SEHNR and CDR2 FQNEAQ (reference sequence). Trimming pared 9 bases from V and 0 bases from J, leaving 9 bases between. CDR3 length: 14 amino acids. The CDR3 DNA sequence: TGTGCCAGTTCCGCGTCCTCTGGGGCCAACGTCCTGACTTTC. As protein: CASSASSGANVLTF.

This clone has only one observation. The genes are TRBV15 and TRBJ1-2; TRBD1 is a possible D gene (5 bases). Germline CDR1 and CDR2: LNHNV and YYDKDF (reference sequence). The CDR3 is made up of 14 amino acids. V lost 0 bases and J lost 4, with 9 bases in between. CDR3 sequence (DNA): TGTGCCACCAGCAGAGAGGCAGGGCCCTATGGCTACACCTTC. The encoded protein is CATSREAGPYGYTF.

The chain combines TRBV7-9 with TRBJ2-7, with a weak D call TRBD2 (6 bases). V was pared by 1 base and J by 7 bases, with 11 bases between. This CDR3 is 13 amino acids long. From germline, CDR1 is SEHNR and CDR2 FQNEAQ (reference sequence). The CDR3 DNA sequence: TGTGCCAGCAGCTTAGTGGCGGAGGGGGAGCAGTACTTC. Protein: CASSLVAEGEQYF.

The chain is built from TRBV5-4 and TRBJ1-1, with TRBD1 identical over 8 bases. The CDR3 extends over 16 amino acids. V was pared by 4 bases and J by 0 bases, with 8 bases of the junction left unmatched. Looked up from germline, CDR1 is SGHNT and CDR2 is YYREEE (reference sequence). CDR3 bases: TGTGCCAGCAGCAATGGGGACAGGACCATGAACACTGAAGCTTTCTTT. Translated: CASSNGDRTMNTEAFF.

The rearrangement uses TRBV5-1 and TRBJ2-4; 7 nucleotides match TRBD1. CDR1 and CDR2 from the germline V gene are SGHRS and YFSETQ. V was clipped by 4 bases and J by 9 bases; unmatched bases: 7. The CDR3 totals 13 residues. The CDR3 DNA is TGCGCCAGCAGCCCAGGGGGTCCGGGCATTCAGTACTTC. Protein: CASSPGGPGIQYF.

This clone was observed once. The chain couples TRBV28 to TRBJ2-1; 11 bases line up with TRBD2. The germline CDR1 and CDR2 sequences are MDHEN and SYDVKM. The CDR3 has 16 residues. The V segment lost 1 base and the J segment 7 bases; nucleotides outside the gene matches: 6. The CDR3: CASSLFGTSGPNEQFF. The CDR3, as DNA: TGTGCCAGCAGTTTATTCGGGACTAGCGGTCCAAATGAGCAGTTCTTC.

The chain joins TRBV30 to TRBJ1-2; no clear D gene. Germline V lookup: CDR1 GTSNPN, CDR2 SVGIG (reference sequence). Trimming cost V 2 bases and J 2 bases, with 9 bases left between them. The CDR3 consists of 13 residues. The CDR3, as DNA: TGTGCCTGGAGTTCTGGCGGAAACTATGGCTACACCTTC. Residues: CAWSSGGNYGYTF.

CDR3 in amino acids: CASSTRLAESTDTQYF. The CDR3, as DNA: TGTGCCAGTAGTACGAGACTAGCGGAGAGCACAGATACGCAGTATTTT. The rearrangement joins TRBV19 to TRBJ2-3, with 9 bases lining up with TRBD2. The CDR3 is 16 amino acids. The J segment lost 0 bases and the V segment lost 4 bases, leaving 5 bases of the junction unmatched. Germline CDR1 LNHDA, CDR2 SQIVND (reference sequence).

This chain uses TRBV6-1 with TRBJ2-5; no clear D. This CDR3 is 12 amino acids long. The V gene lost 5 bases and the J gene lost 5 bases, with 9 bases spanning the gap. The V gene's germline CDR1 is MNHNS and CDR2 SASEGT. The CDR3 DNA sequence: TGTGCCAGCAGTCAAGGGTGGGAGACCCAGTACTTC. Its protein is CASSQGWETQYF.

This chain uses TRBV28 with TRBJ2-5, with 8 nucleotides matching TRBD1. V lost 4 bases and J lost 0; bases outside the gene matches: 10. CDR1 and CDR2 (germline): MDHEN, SYDVKM. This CDR3 comprises 17 residues. The CDR3, as DNA: TGTGCCAGCAGTTACCCACAGGGGGGCCTGTACCAAGAGACCCAGTACTTC. Its protein product is CASSYPQGGLYQETQYF.

V is TRBV27 and J is TRBJ1-6; D ambiguous. This CDR3 has 17 residues. Germline assignment: CDR1 MNHEY and CDR2 SMNVEV (reference sequence). V gave up 10 bases and J gave up 0 bases, with 19 bases separating them. CDR3 in amino acids: CAMTGFRTSSYNSPLHF. In nucleotides, the CDR3 is TGTGCCATGACGGGATTTAGAACGAGCTCCTATAATTCACCCCTCCACTTT.

This chain uses TRBV2 with TRBJ2-2; 8 bases are a match to TRBD2. This CDR3 has 14 amino acids. Germline CDR1 SNHLY, CDR2 FYNNEI. V lost 5 bases and J lost 1; bases outside the gene matches: 0. CDR3 DNA: TGTGCCAGCAGTACTAGCGGGAACACCGGGGAGCTGTTTTTT. This codes for CASSTSGNTGELFF. Full variable domain (outside the CDR3, taken from reference TRBV2 and TRBJ2-2): EPEVTQTPSHQVTQMGQEVILRCVPISNHLYFYWYRQILGQKVEFLVSFYNNEISEKSEIFDDQFSVERPDGSNFTLKIRSTKLEDSAMYFCASSTSGNTGELFFGEGSRLTVL.

The chain joins TRBV7-2 to TRBJ1-5; 7 positions match TRBD1. This CDR3 contains 13 residues. Germline CDR1 and CDR2: SGHTA and FQGNSA. V lost 1 base, J lost 6 bases, and 0 bases stayed unmatched. For the CDR3, the DNA is TGTGCCAGCAGCTTAGACAGGGGTCAGCCCCAGCATTTT. Its translation: CASSLDRGQPQHF.

This clone was counted many times. CDR3 sequence: CASSRRVGLAGGLSSYEQYF. The CDR3 region has the DNA TGTGCCAGCAGCCGAAGAGTCGGACTAGCGGGAGGCTTAAGCTCCTACGAGCAGTACTTC. The chain recombines TRBV14 with TRBJ2-7; 14 nucleotides line up with TRBD2. Germline V gene sequence: CDR1 SGHDN, CDR2 FVKESK. J was trimmed by 0 bases and V by 4 bases; bases with no gene match: 14. This CDR3 region has 20 residues.